This T cell receptor (beta chain) was recovered during a study of memory CD4+ T cells and cytomegalovirus serostatus. Profiled with immunoSEQ multiplex PCR; TCRdb holds only in-frame clones, not every one. This sample yields approximately 60,000 clones, of which 70% to 85% are seen a single time; about 2.7% belongs to the top ten. The CDR3 has 16 amino acids. Trimming removed 5 bases from V and 0 bases from J, with 15 bases in between. Germline CDR1 is MNHEY and CDR2 is SMNVEV (reference sequence). The sort gate was single viable CD3+CD4+CD8-CD45RO+ cells for memory CD4+ T cells. The chain links TRBV27 to TRBJ2-3; TRBD2 is a possible D gene (6 bases). What was sequenced was memory CD4+ T cells from blood. The clonotype comes from an adult in good health and CMV-seropositive. The CDR3 sequence is CASSPLARTSTDTQYF. The CDR3 DNA reads as TGTGCCAGCAGTCCTCTAGCGAGGACTAGCACAGATACGCAGTATTTT.